This T cell receptor (beta chain) was profiled in a study of cytomegalovirus exposure and HLA in healthy donors. Primers included in the PCR were 60 Vbeta and 13 Jbeta primers. Assay: immunoSEQ multiplex PCR; the TCRdb copy retains only in-frame clones and omits some. The data contain about 100,000 clones, roughly 73% of them seen just once; the ten biggest clones take up approximately 3.8%. V was pared by 4 bases and J by 2 bases, with 7 bases between. Germline CDR1 SGHDT, CDR2 YYEEEE. CDR3 size: 13 residues. Material for sequencing was PBMCs. The sequence derives from a woman aged 40 to 55 in good health and CMV-seronegative. The chain has TRBV5-6 and TRBJ2-1; D gene uncertain. The CDR3 DNA reads as TGTGCCAGCAGCCTCGACACCTACAATGAGCAGTTCTTC. Protein: CASSLDTYNEQFF.